This passage covers 17 T cell receptor beta chains from one sample sequenced in a study. TCRdb reanalysed the RT-PCR reads using MiXCR and keeps one entry per CDR3 protein. Of approximately 720,000 distinct CDR3 sequences listed, 12% to 15% are singletons. Source material: memory CD4+ T cells from blood. These receptors all come from a female donor in good health, serving as a healthy control.

This clonotype was picked up a small number of times. The CDR3 spells CSVPFGRLDGELFF. DNA of the CDR3: TGCAGTGTCCCCTTCGGGAGATTAGACGGGGAGCTGTTTTTT. This chain uses TRBV20-1 with TRBJ2-2, with D tentatively TRBD2 (6 bases). The CDR3 has 14 amino acids. Trimming took 7 bases from V and 7 from J, leaving 19 bases between them. Looked up from germline, CDR1 is DFQATT and CDR2 is SNEGSKA (reference sequence).

The chain carries TRBV7-2 and TRBJ2-2; TRBD1 matches 7 bases. Trimming cost V 4 bases and J 7 bases; bases outside gene matches: 9. The CDR3 sequence is 15 residues long. Germline CDR1 reads SGHTA; CDR2 reads FQGNSA. CDR3 residues: CASSYRTGFIGELFF. CDR3 in DNA: TGTGCCAGCAGCTACCGGACAGGCTTTATCGGGGAGCTGTTTTTT.

The J gene is TRBJ1-2, the V gene TRBV9, with 7 bases matching TRBD1. This CDR3 has 14 residues. The V gene's germline CDR1 is SGDLS and CDR2 YYNGEE. Trimming cost V 2 bases and J 13 bases; bases outside gene matches: 14. The CDR3 nucleotides read TGTGCCAGCAGCGTCGGTGGACAGGTGGAAGGCGGCACCTTC. Translating gives CASSVGGQVEGGTF.

The chain links TRBV7-3 to TRBJ1-1; 9 positions match TRBD1. The CDR3 runs 13 residues. Per germline, CDR1 SGHTA and CDR2 FQGTGA. Trimming removed 5 bases from V and 10 bases from J; junction bases left unmatched: 8. Written as DNA, the CDR3 is TGTGCCAGCAGCCCTAGACAGGGGGTCGTAGCTTTCTTT. Protein: CASSPRQGVVAFF.

The chain recombines TRBV20-1 with TRBJ1-6; perhaps TRBD1 as D (5 bases). CDR3 size: 17 residues. Germline-derived CDR1 and CDR2 are DFQATT and SNEGSKA (reference sequence). The ends were cut back, 0 bases at V and 1 base at J, with 13 bases in the middle. In DNA form, the CDR3 reads TGCAGTGCTAGAGATGGTTGGGGGGGATCCTATAATTCACCCCTCCACTTT. Translated: CSARDGWGGSYNSPLHF.

This chain links TRBV6-2 or TRBV6-3 with TRBJ2-7, with D possibly being TRBD2 (5 bases). Germline values: CDR1 MNHEY, CDR2 SVGEGT. V lost 1 base to trimming and J lost 4 bases, with 11 bases between them. The CDR3 runs to 14 residues. The CDR3 protein is CASSYLSSRYEQYF. CDR3 nucleotides: TGTGCCAGCAGTTACTTGTCTAGCCGGTACGAGCAGTACTTC.

This clonotype came up many times. The V and J genes are TRBV12-3 or TRBV12-4 and TRBJ2-3, with TRBD2 matching over 7 bases. V lost 7 bases, J lost 4 bases, and 8 bases stayed unmatched. This CDR3 has 14 residues. In nucleotides, the CDR3 is TGTGCCAGCATCGGCGGGAGAGGGGCAGATACGCAGTATTTT. It codes for CASIGGRGADTQYF.

The rearrangement uses TRBV5-6 and TRBJ2-7, with 8 nucleotides matching TRBD1. In germline, CDR1 is SGHDT, CDR2 YYEEEE. The CDR3 length is 13 residues. The junction had 3 bases not matched to a gene; V was cut back by 1 base and J by 6 bases. The chain's CDR3 is CASSLRTGREQYF. Here the CDR3 DNA reads TGTGCCAGCAGCTTGCGGACAGGGCGCGAGCAGTACTTC.

The rearrangement joins TRBV5-1 to TRBJ1-1; D is unresolved. The CDR3 is 13 amino acids. CDR1 is SGHRS and CDR2 is YFSETQ in the germline V gene. V gave up 0 bases and J gave up 7 bases, with 10 bases separating them. The CDR3: CASSLVSGIEAFF. The CDR3 nucleotides read TGCGCCAGCAGCTTGGTGTCTGGGATTGAAGCTTTCTTT.

V is TRBV30 and J is TRBJ2-2, with 12 bases fitting TRBD2. V trimming: 8 bases; J trimming: 2 bases; junction bases outside the gene matches: 3. The CDR3 contains 14 residues. Per the germline V gene, CDR1 is GTSNPN and CDR2 is SVGIG (reference sequence). The chain's CDR3 is CARTSGDNTGELFF. CDR3 DNA: TGTGCCCGGACTAGCGGGGACAACACCGGGGAGCTGTTTTTT.

This clonotype was counted only a few times. The V and J genes are TRBV29-1 and TRBJ1-1; 7 nucleotides align to TRBD1. The CDR3 is 13 residues long. The J segment lost 6 bases and the V segment lost 6 bases, leaving 10 bases of the junction unmatched. Looked up from germline, CDR1 is SQVTM and CDR2 is ANQGSEA. The CDR3 reads CSVDYRQGAEAFF. CDR3 nucleotide sequence: TGCAGCGTCGACTACAGACAGGGCGCTGAAGCTTTCTTT.

This clonotype showed up just a few times. This chain links TRBV6-6 with TRBJ2-7, with 9 bases aligning to TRBD2. CDR3 length: 15 amino acids. The germline CDR1 and CDR2 sequences are MNHNY and SVGAGI (reference sequence). V lost 3 bases, J lost 7 bases, and 10 bases stayed unmatched. Here the CDR3 reads CASSYSALAGIEQYF. CDR3 sequence (DNA): TGTGCCAGCAGTTATTCCGCTCTAGCGGGAATTGAGCAGTACTTC.

Only a few counts were recorded for this clonotype. The chain employs TRBV20-1 and TRBJ2-7, with 11 bases matching TRBD2. V lost 6 bases, J lost 7 bases, and 5 bases stayed unmatched. Germline assignment: CDR1 DFQATT and CDR2 SNEGSKA (reference sequence). The CDR3 sequence is 12 residues long. The CDR3, as DNA: TGCAGTGCCCGTGGGACTAGCGGAGAGCAGTACTTC. Protein product: CSARGTSGEQYF.

This clonotype has just a few counts. V gene TRBV5-1 combines with J gene TRBJ2-7; unclear D gene. The CDR3 runs 13 residues. With 5 bases removed from V and 0 bases from J, the gap between germline ends came to 9 bases. Germline V CDR1 and CDR2: SGHRS, YFSETQ. CDR3 residues: CASSASSSYEQYF. The CDR3 DNA reads as TGCGCCAGCAGTGCCTCGTCCTCCTACGAGCAGTACTTC.

In its sample, this clonotype was seen a few times. The chain has TRBV7-7 and TRBJ2-5; perhaps TRBD2 as D (6 bases). CDR3 size: 12 residues. Germline V gives CDR1 SSHAT, CDR2 FNYEAQ (reference sequence). CDR3 nucleotides: TGTGCTAGCGGTCAGACTTTAGAGACCCAGTACTTC. It translates to CASGQTLETQYF.

This clonotype has at least ten counts. The CDR3 region is CASTPLGLVTGTDTQYF. CDR3 nucleotides: TGTGCCAGCACCCCGCTAGGGCTGGTAACTGGCACAGATACGCAGTATTTT. V and J are TRBV28 and TRBJ2-3; no definite D call. CDR1 and CDR2 from the germline V gene are MDHEN and SYDVKM. The CDR3 contains 17 residues. Trimming pared 7 bases from V and 1 base from J, leaving 21 bases between.

This clonotype was observed a handful of times. The chain joins TRBV7-3 to TRBJ1-1; D might be TRBD1 (5 bases). V was cut by 2 bases and J by 0 bases, with 7 bases left in between. CDR1 and CDR2 from the germline V gene are SGHTA and FQGTGA. This CDR3 has 14 amino acids. The CDR3 here is CASSLGAVNTEAFF. CDR3 nucleotides: TGTGCCAGCAGCTTAGGGGCTGTGAACACTGAAGCTTTCTTT.